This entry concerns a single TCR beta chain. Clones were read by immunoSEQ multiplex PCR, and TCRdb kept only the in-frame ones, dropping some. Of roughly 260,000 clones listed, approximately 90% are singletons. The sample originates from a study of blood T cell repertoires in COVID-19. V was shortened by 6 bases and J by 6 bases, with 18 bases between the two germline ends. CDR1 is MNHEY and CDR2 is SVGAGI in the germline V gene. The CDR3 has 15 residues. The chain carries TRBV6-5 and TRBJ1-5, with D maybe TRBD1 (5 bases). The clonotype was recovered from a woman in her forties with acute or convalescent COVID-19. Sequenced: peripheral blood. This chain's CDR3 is CASSSGGVESQPQHF. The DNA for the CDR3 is TGTGCCAGCAGCTCCGGGGGGGTGGAAAGTCAGCCCCAGCATTTT.